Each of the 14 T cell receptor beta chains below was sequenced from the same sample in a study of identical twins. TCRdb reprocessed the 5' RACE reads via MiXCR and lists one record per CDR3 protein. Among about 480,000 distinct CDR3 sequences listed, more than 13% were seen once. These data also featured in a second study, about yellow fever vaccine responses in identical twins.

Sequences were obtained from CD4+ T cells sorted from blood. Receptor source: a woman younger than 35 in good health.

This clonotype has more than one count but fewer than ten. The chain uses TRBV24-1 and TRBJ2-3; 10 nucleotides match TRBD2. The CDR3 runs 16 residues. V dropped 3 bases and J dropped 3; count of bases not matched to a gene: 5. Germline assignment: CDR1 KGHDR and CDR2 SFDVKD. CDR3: CATSDVAGGGTDTQYF. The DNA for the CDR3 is TGTGCCACCAGTGATGTAGCGGGAGGTGGAACAGATACGCAGTATTTT.

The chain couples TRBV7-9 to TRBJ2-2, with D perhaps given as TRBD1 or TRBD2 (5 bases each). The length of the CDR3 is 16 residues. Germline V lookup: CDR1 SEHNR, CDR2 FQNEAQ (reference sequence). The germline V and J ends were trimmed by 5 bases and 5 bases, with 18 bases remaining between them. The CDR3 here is CASSAWEQGRTGELFF. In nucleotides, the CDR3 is TGTGCCAGCAGCGCCTGGGAGCAGGGTAGGACCGGGGAGCTGTTTTTT.

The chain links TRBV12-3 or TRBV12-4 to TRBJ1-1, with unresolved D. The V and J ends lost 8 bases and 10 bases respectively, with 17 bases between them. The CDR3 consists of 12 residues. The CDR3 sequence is CASGDGGVGAFF. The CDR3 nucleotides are TGTGCCAGCGGCGACGGAGGAGTAGGAGCTTTCTTT.

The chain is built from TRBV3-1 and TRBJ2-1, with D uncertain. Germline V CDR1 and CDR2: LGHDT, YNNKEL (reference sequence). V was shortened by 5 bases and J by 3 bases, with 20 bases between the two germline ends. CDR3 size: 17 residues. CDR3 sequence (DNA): TGTGCCAGCAGCAAAGCCCGGACCAACCTAGGCTACAATGAGCAGTTCTTC. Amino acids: CASSKARTNLGYNEQFF.

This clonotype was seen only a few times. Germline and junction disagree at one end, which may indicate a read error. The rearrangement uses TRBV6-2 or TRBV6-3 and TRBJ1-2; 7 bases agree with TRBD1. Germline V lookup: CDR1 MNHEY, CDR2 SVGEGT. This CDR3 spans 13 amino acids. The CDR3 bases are TGTGCCAGCAGCTACTCGACAGGGAATGGCTACACCTTC. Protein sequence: CASSYSTGNGYTF.

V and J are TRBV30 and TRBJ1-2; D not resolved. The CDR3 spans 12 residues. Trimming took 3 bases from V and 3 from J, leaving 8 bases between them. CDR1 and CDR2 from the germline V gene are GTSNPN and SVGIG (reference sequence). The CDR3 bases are TGTGCCTGGAGCCCGGAGGACTATGGCTACACCTTC. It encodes CAWSPEDYGYTF.

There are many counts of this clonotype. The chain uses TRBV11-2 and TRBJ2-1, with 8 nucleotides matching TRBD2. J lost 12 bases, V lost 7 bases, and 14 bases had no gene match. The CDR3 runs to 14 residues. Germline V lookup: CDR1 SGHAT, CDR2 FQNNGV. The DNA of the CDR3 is TGTGCCAGCAAAACTAGCGGCGATTCGTTTGGGCAGTTCTTC. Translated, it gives CASKTSGDSFGQFF.

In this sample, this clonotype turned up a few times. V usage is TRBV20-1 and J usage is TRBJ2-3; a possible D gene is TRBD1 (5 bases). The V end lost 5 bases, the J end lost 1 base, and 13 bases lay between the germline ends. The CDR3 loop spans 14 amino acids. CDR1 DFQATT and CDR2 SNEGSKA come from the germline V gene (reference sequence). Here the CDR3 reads CSAWGQERTDTQYF. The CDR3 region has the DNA TGCAGTGCTTGGGGCCAGGAACGCACAGATACGCAGTATTTT.

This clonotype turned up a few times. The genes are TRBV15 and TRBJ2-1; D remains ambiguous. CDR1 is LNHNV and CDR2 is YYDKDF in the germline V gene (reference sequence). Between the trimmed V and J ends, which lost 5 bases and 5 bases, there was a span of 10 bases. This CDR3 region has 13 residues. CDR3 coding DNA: TGTGCCACCAGCCTTAGCCTTAACAATGAGCAGTTCTTC. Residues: CATSLSLNNEQFF.

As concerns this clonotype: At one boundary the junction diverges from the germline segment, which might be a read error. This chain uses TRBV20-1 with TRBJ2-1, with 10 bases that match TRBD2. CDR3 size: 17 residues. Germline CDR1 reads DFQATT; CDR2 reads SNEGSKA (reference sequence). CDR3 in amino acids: CCARDQLAGANFYEQFF. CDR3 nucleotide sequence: TGCTGTGCTAGAGATCAGCTAGCGGGAGCTAATTTCTATGAGCAGTTCTTC.

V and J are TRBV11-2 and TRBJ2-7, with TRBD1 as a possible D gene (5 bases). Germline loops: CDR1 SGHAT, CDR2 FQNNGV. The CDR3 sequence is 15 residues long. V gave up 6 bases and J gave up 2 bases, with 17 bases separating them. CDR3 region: CASSPSVGDTYEQYF. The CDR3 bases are TGTGCCAGCAGTCCCAGTGTAGGGGATACCTACGAGCAGTACTTC.

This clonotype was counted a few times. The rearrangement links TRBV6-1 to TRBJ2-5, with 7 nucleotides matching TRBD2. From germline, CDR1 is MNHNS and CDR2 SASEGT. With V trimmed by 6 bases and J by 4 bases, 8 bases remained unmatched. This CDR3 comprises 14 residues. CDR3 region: CASSGNWGGETQYF. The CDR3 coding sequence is TGTGCCAGCAGCGGGAACTGGGGGGGAGAGACCCAGTACTTC.

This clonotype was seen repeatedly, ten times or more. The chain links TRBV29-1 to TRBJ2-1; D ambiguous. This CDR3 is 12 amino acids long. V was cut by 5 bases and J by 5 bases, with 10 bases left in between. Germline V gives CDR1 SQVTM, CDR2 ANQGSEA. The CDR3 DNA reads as TGCAGCGTTCGGGCGATCAACAATGAGCAGTTCTTC. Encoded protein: CSVRAINNEQFF.

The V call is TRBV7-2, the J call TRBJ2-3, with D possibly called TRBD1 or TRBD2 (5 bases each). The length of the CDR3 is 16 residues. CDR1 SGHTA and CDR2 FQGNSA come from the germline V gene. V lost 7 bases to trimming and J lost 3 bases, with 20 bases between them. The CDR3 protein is CASTPDWGSITDTQYF. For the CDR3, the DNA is TGTGCCAGCACCCCAGATTGGGGGAGTATAACAGATACGCAGTATTTT.